The sequence of this T cell receptor beta chain was determined in a study of T-cell memory formation after mild COVID-19 (dated by TCRdb to the early 2020s). Notes on the research overall: TCR sequence clusters from the two donors were found to be largely donor specific. Longitudinal TCRalpha and TCRbeta repertoire sequencing tracked T-cell clones expanding and contracting after mild COVID-19 in two donors. The cohort comprised two young, previously healthy adult volunteers, one female and one male.

This clonotype showed up many times. Its recognized antigen is unknown. No quality values exist for individual bases; no much larger clone is one base distant. Points the paper makes about the study in general: Clones that contracted from day 15 to 85 showed balanced CD4/CD8 phenotypes, whereas a second wave of clones that expanded from day 15 to 37 leaned towards CD4+. Whether the second-wave clones peaking on day 37 were SARS-CoV-2 specific was not confirmed. Only a couple of mild cases were covered by the study, and larger cohorts that include severe cases with pre-infection samples were considered necessary. Contracting CD4+ clones appeared mostly in the CM and EM memory subsets, whereas CD8+ clones were enriched in EMRA. The detection of some responding clones in pre-infection memory suggests that pre-existing cross-reactive memory T cells joined the SARS-CoV-2 response.

For sequencing, an Illumina NovaSeq 6000 was employed. Using 5'RACE with constant-segment primers, TCRalpha and TCRbeta cDNA libraries were constructed, with sample barcodes and unique molecular identifiers added in the process. Trizol reagent was used to extract RNA from every sample. Libraries were amplified in two PCR steps, with a second sample barcode and Illumina TruSeq adapters added in the second step. Sequencing of the libraries was done on an Illumina NovaSeq, producing 2 x 150 bp paired-end reads. As for how the authors treated the data: The reads were demultiplexed and collapsed into UMI-guided consensus sequences using migec v1.2.7. Using mixcr v2.1.11, UMI consensuses were aligned to TRA and TRB V and J templates and then assembled into clonotypes. A clonotype was counted as expanded or contracted only if both edgeR and NoisET called the change significant, with noise models trained on biological replicates. For edgeR calls, a false discovery rate-adjusted p below 0.01 and a log2 fold-change threshold of 1 were applied. As an exploratory analysis of dynamics, max-normalized trajectories of the 1000 most abundant clonotypes were examined with PCA combined with hierarchical clustering. Separately sequenced CD4+ and CD8+ repertoires were used to assign the CD4 or CD8 phenotype of responding clones. TCRdb reanalyzed the raw reads on its own, using fastp at Q25 for trimming and MiXCR for clone calling, and kept in-frame beta chains. Rows are combined by CDR3 protein, so each entry shows the most common genes and DNA. The V and J calls follow TCRdb's processing rather than the paper's. The sample table records a few hundred thousand distinct CDR3 sequences; more than 20% of these occur just once. 20% to 25% of the sample belongs to the ten largest clones.

The germline V gene encodes CDR1 SGHRS and CDR2 YFSETQ. V and J are truncated by 4 bases and 9 bases respectively, leaving an intervening sequence of 19 bases. From cysteine to phenylalanine, the CDR3 is 14 amino acids long. Just the 42-base CDR3 DNA is kept, in frame starting at base 1. PBMCs were isolated by Ficoll-Paque density gradient centrifugation. This sequence uses TRBV5-1 and TRBJ1-2; a weak D assignment points to TRBD1 (5 bases agree). Sequencing input: PBMCs or a T cell subset sorted from them (not recorded which). The receptor's source is a man in his late teens or twenties who had mild COVID-19 (a few samples of this study predate the infection). The sample titles of this study are shuffled in the database, so cell type and time point are left out; the donor was told from shared clones. The DNA sequence is given as TGCGCCAGCAGCCCTGATGATCCCCCGGGACGCTACACCTTC. Translated, it reads CASSPDDPPGRYTF.